The 15 T cell receptor beta chains listed next were all sequenced from one sample in a study of high-grade serous ovarian cancer treatment subgroups. Tumor samples were obtained before definitive surgery or chemotherapy. The assay was immunoSEQ multiplex PCR, and TCRdb's table has in-frame clones only and misses some. The data show some 28,000 clones, around 84% seen once. Sequenced: tumor tissue. Receptors were obtained from a human donor with high-grade serous ovarian cancer.

The CDR3 bases are TGTGCCAGCAGTGAATGGGGAAGGACTAATGAAAAACTGTTTTTT. Translating it yields CASSEWGRTNEKLFF. V is TRBV25-1 and J is TRBJ1-4; no clear D gene. The CDR3 runs 15 residues. Trimming took off 1 base at V and 2 bases at J, with 8 bases between the two ends. Germline loops: CDR1 MGHDK, CDR2 SYGVNS.

J is TRBJ1-1 and V is TRBV19; 9 bases line up with TRBD1. V shed 7 bases and J 1 base; nucleotides not matched to a gene: 10. The CDR3 is 16 residues long. CDR1 is LNHDA, CDR2 SQIVND, per germline (reference sequence). The CDR3 DNA reads TGTGCCAGTACCAGACTTGGGACAGGGAGGAACACTGAAGCTTTCTTT. It yields the protein CASTRLGTGRNTEAFF.

Only a few counts were recorded for this clone. The chain recombines TRBV10-2 with TRBJ2-3, with D tentatively TRBD2 (5 bases). Trimming shortened V by 2 bases and J by 3 bases, and 9 bases separated the two germline ends. The CDR3 has 14 amino acids. CDR1 is WSHSY, CDR2 SAAADI, per germline. CDR3 sequence reads: CASSEGSSTDTQYF. The CDR3, as DNA: TGCGCCAGCAGTGAGGGGAGTTCAACAGATACGCAGTATTTT.

The chain carries TRBV4-2 and TRBJ2-5, with 7 bases aligning to TRBD1. V was pared by 4 bases and J by 2 bases, with 4 bases of the junction left unmatched. The length of the CDR3 is 14 residues. From germline, CDR1 is LGHNA and CDR2 YNFKEQ. CDR3 sequence (DNA): TGTGCCAGCAGCCCCCCGGGACAGCAAGAGACCCAGTACTTC. It codes for CASSPPGQQETQYF.

The V call is TRBV2, the J call TRBJ2-3; 8 bases match TRBD2. Germline trimming cut 6 bases from V and 1 base from J; bases unmatched to any gene: 0. Germline V gene lookup returns CDR1 SNHLY and CDR2 FYNNEI. The CDR3 totals 13 residues. CDR3: CASRLAGTDTQYF. CDR3 nucleotides: TGTGCCAGCAGACTAGCGGGCACAGATACGCAGTATTTT.

The gene calls are TRBV5-1 and TRBJ2-2; unclear D gene. From germline, CDR1 is SGHRS and CDR2 YFSETQ. The CDR3 is 16 amino acids. Trimming took off 4 bases at V and 5 bases at J, with 18 bases between the two ends. Written as DNA, the CDR3 is TGCGCCAGCAGCCAAAGTGCGTCAGGATCGACCGGGGAGCTGTTTTTT. Its protein is CASSQSASGSTGELFF.

The chain links TRBV10-3 to TRBJ2-1; tentative D call: TRBD2 (5 bases). There are 13 residues in the CDR3. The germline V gene encodes CDR1 ENHRY and CDR2 SYGVKD. V was pared by 10 bases and J by 4 bases, with 14 bases between. The DNA of the CDR3 is TGTGCCACATCGAGCGGAGGATACAATGAGCAGTTCTTC. Translating gives CATSSGGYNEQFF.

This clone appeared once. Here the CDR3 reads CASSLLTINTEAFF. In DNA, the CDR3 is TGTGCCAGCAGTTTACTCACAATTAACACTGAAGCTTTCTTT. This chain uses TRBV28 with TRBJ1-1; D gene uncertain. Germline V gene data show CDR1 as MDHEN and CDR2 as SYDVKM. Trimming shortened V by 2 bases and J by 2 bases, and 9 bases separated the two germline ends. The length of the CDR3 is 14 residues.

This chain links TRBV6-1 with TRBJ2-1, with TRBD2 matching 9 bases. V lost 2 bases, J lost 5 bases, and 4 bases stayed unmatched. In germline, CDR1 is MNHNS, CDR2 SASEGT. The CDR3 sequence is 15 residues long. The CDR3 sequence is CASSEFAGGDNEQFF. The CDR3 nucleotides read TGTGCCAGCAGTGAATTCGCGGGAGGGGACAATGAGCAGTTCTTC.

The chain employs TRBV2 and TRBJ2-1, with D perhaps assigned TRBD1 or TRBD2 (5 bases each). Germline CDR1 reads SNHLY; CDR2 reads FYNNEI. V was trimmed by 6 bases and J by 2 bases, leaving 11 bases between them. The CDR3 runs 14 residues. The CDR3 loop reads CASRVGDPYNEQFF. CDR3 DNA sequence: TGTGCCAGCAGGGTTGGGGACCCCTACAATGAGCAGTTCTTC.

The gene calls are TRBV20-1 and TRBJ1-2; D not certain. The ends were cut back, 7 bases at V and 5 bases at J, with 11 bases in the middle. Germline V CDR1 and CDR2: DFQATT, SNEGSKA (reference sequence). The CDR3 loop spans 11 amino acids. The CDR3 loop is CSGAVKYGYTF. CDR3 DNA sequence: TGCAGTGGGGCCGTTAAATATGGCTACACCTTC.

The chain is built from TRBV5-4 and TRBJ2-7; D not certain. With 0 bases removed from V and 4 bases from J, the gap between germline ends came to 11 bases. The germline V gene has CDR1 SGHNT and CDR2 YYREEE (reference sequence). The CDR3 is 14 residues long. CDR3 sequence (DNA): TGTGCCAGCAGCTTGGGGTCAGATACTTACGAGCAGTACTTC. Translation: CASSLGSDTYEQYF.

The rearrangement uses TRBV28 and TRBJ2-7, with TRBD2 matching 9 bases. Trimming cost V 5 bases and J 1 base; bases outside gene matches: 9. This CDR3 has 16 residues. Germline V gives CDR1 MDHEN, CDR2 SYDVKM. CDR3 region: CASSPYRTSESYEQYF. The DNA for the CDR3 is TGTGCCAGCAGTCCCTATCGGACTAGCGAATCCTACGAGCAGTACTTC.

J is TRBJ2-3 and V is TRBV7-2; D may correspond to TRBD1 or TRBD2 (5 bases each). The V gene lost 1 base and the J gene lost 1 base, with 12 bases spanning the gap. Germline CDR1 reads SGHTA; CDR2 reads FQGNSA. The CDR3 has 16 residues. The CDR3 reads CASSLEGARGTDTQYF. CDR3 sequence (DNA): TGTGCCAGCAGCTTAGAAGGGGCGCGGGGCACAGATACGCAGTATTTT.

The chain carries TRBV2 and TRBJ1-2; TRBD1 might be the D (5 bases). Germline V gene data show CDR1 as SNHLY and CDR2 as FYNNEI. The CDR3 sequence is 13 residues long. V lost 5 bases and J 6 bases, leaving 13 bases between the germline ends. The DNA of the CDR3 is TGTGCCAGCAGTAATGAACGGGGGAATGGCTACACCTTC. This encodes CASSNERGNGYTF.